This TCR beta chain was observed in a study of blood T cells in healthy people across ages. This CDR3 contains 15 residues. V shed 5 bases, J shed 7 bases, and the junction held 12 bases outside the gene matches. Combining a sample-barcoded 5' primer with a J-beta primer mix, a second PCR ran for about 6 to 11 cycles. TCRdb redid the calling of the 5' RACE reads with MiXCR, one entry per CDR3 protein. The sample lists about 930,000 distinct CDR3 sequences; 25% to 30% were seen once. These same data were also listed under a study on T cells of mothers and their children.

The receptor comes from a middle-aged woman in good health. The chain joins TRBV12-3 or TRBV12-4 to TRBJ2-3; 7 bases are shared with TRBD2. Sequencing was done on a sample of blood. The CDR3 nucleotides are TGTGCCAGCAGTCAGGACTTGGGGGGACTAAATACGCAGTATTTT. The encoded protein is CASSQDLGGLNTQYF.